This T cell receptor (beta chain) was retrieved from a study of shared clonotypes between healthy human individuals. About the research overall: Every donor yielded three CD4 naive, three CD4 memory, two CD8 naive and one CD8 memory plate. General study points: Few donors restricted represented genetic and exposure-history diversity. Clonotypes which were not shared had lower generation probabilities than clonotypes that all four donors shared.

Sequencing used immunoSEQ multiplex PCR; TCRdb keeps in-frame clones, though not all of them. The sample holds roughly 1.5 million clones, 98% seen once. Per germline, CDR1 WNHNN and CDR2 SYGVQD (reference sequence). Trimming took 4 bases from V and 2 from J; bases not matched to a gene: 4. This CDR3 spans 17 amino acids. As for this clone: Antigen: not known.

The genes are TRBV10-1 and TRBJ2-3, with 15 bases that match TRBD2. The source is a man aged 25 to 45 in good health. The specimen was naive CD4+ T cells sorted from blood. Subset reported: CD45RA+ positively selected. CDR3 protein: CASSAGLAGGTTDTQYF. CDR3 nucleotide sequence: TGCGCCAGCAGTGCGGGACTAGCGGGGGGAACCACAGATACGCAGTATTTT.